The 21 T cell receptor beta chains given below trace back to one sample, sequenced in a study of sequential checkpoint blockade in melanoma. Profiling relied on immunoSEQ multiplex PCR, and the TCRdb table lists in-frame clones only, not all of them. The sample has about 970 clones; around 21% are singletons. Regarding treatment: randomized to nivolumab then ipilimumab (arm A) or the reverse (arm B). Specimen: tumor tissue (inferred from file names), collected from a patient given nivolumab and ipilimumab in sequence. Receptors were obtained from a human donor with melanoma.

This clone counts as medium-sized. The rearrangement links TRBV6-8 to TRBJ2-3; 11 bases line up with TRBD2. V lost 5 bases to trimming and J lost 1 base; unmatched junction nucleotides: 8. Germline assignment: CDR1 MNHGY and CDR2 SAAAGT. CDR3 length equals 17 residues. CDR3 protein: CASSDVSSGGRTDTQYF. Written as DNA, the CDR3 is TGTGCCAGCAGTGACGTCTCTAGCGGGGGGCGCACAGATACGCAGTATTTT.

By its share, this clone is medium-sized. The J gene is TRBJ2-1, the V gene TRBV11-3; the D is unclear. CDR1 SGHNT and CDR2 YENEEA come from the germline V gene. Trimming cost V 6 bases and J 7 bases, with 16 bases left between them. This CDR3 spans 14 amino acids. The CDR3 region has the DNA TGTGCCAGCAGTTCAGAGGCCCCCTTTAATGAGCAGTTCTTC. Translation gives CASSSEAPFNEQFF.

The chain links TRBV9 to TRBJ1-5, with a weak D call TRBD1 (5 bases). V lost 5 bases and J 7 bases, leaving 19 bases between the germline ends. The germline CDR1 and CDR2 sequences are SGDLS and YYNGEE. The CDR3 covers 15 residues. The CDR3, as DNA: TGTGCCAGCAGTGAAAACGGGGGAATGGGCCAGCCCCAGCATTTT. Protein sequence: CASSENGGMGQPQHF.

This clone was seen a handful of times. The chain uses TRBV9 and TRBJ2-1, with TRBD1 matching 11 bases. There are 15 residues in the CDR3. Trimming removed 3 bases from V and 8 bases from J; junction bases left unmatched: 7. The germline CDR1 and CDR2 sequences are SGDLS and YYNGEE. The DNA for the CDR3 is TGTGCCAGCAGCGCCGGGACAGGGGGTTTGGATGAGCAGTTCTTC. It translates to CASSAGTGGLDEQFF.

This clone showed up just a few times. The chain couples TRBV6-8 to TRBJ2-7, with TRBD1 identical over 8 bases. The CDR3 totals 14 residues. CDR1 is MNHGY, CDR2 SAAAGT, per germline. J lost 2 bases, V lost 4 bases, and 4 bases had no gene match. CDR3 in amino acids: CASSFQGATYEQYF. For the CDR3, the DNA is TGTGCCAGCAGTTTTCAGGGGGCCACCTACGAGCAGTACTTC.

This clone came up a few times. The rearrangement uses TRBV12-5 and TRBJ1-6, with 10 bases matching TRBD1. CDR1 and CDR2 from the germline V gene are LGHNT and FRNRAP. This CDR3 is 15 amino acids long. CDR3 residues: CASRDRGVPNSPLHF. CDR3 nucleotides: TGTGCCAGTCGGGACAGGGGAGTTCCTAATTCACCCCTCCACTTT. Filled out from reference TRBV12-5 and TRBJ1-6, the complete variable domain reads DARVTQTPRHKVTEMGQEVTMRCQPILGHNTVFWYRQTMMQGLELLAYFRNRAPLDDSGMPKDRFSAEMPDATLATLKIQPSEPRDSAVYFCASRDRGVPNSPLHFGNGTRLTVT.

This clone was observed a few times. The chain uses TRBV28 and TRBJ1-2, with D possibly being TRBD1 (6 bases). Trimming cost V 3 bases and J 2 bases, with 13 bases left between them. This CDR3 contains 15 residues. From germline, CDR1 is MDHEN and CDR2 SYDVKM. The CDR3 DNA is TGTGCCAGCAGTTTCGGCAGGGGCGGAAACTATGGCTACACCTTC. Its translation is CASSFGRGGNYGYTF.

This clone ranks as large. V usage is TRBV9 and J usage is TRBJ2-1; TRBD2 agrees at 13 bases. With 3 bases clipped from V and 8 bases from J, the junction kept 8 bases outside the gene matches. There are 16 residues in the CDR3. CDR1 is SGDLS, CDR2 YYNGEE, per germline. The CDR3 spells CASSDPLAGGRDEQFF. CDR3 DNA: TGTGCCAGCAGCGACCCACTAGCGGGGGGGCGGGATGAGCAGTTCTTC. The complete variable domain, with remaining parts taken from reference TRBV9 and TRBJ2-1, reads DSGVTQTPKHLITATGQRVTLRCSPRSGDLSVYWYQQSLDQGLQFLIQYYNGEERAKGNILERFSAQQFPDLHSELNLSSLELGDSALYFCASSDPLAGGRDEQFFGPGTRLTVL.

Judged by abundance, this clone is medium-sized (0.01 to 0.1%). The chain uses TRBV11-3 and TRBJ2-7; 13 nucleotides align to TRBD2. V gave up 5 bases and J gave up 1 base; unmatched junction bases: 8. The CDR3 runs 17 residues. In germline, CDR1 is SGHNT, CDR2 YENEEA. For the CDR3, the DNA is TGTGCCAGCAGCCCCGGACTAGCGGGGGACGAATCCTACGAGCAGTACTTC. Translation gives CASSPGLAGDESYEQYF.

This clone is medium-sized. The chain links TRBV11-3 to TRBJ2-1, with 8 bases matching TRBD2. The CDR3 is made up of 17 amino acids. From germline, CDR1 is SGHNT and CDR2 YENEEA. The junction had 11 bases not matched to a gene; V was cut back by 2 bases and J by 5 bases. CDR3 in DNA: TGTGCCAGCAGCTTACAAAGCGGGGGCCATTCGGACAATGAGCAGTTCTTC. The encoded protein is CASSLQSGGHSDNEQFF.

This chain links TRBV11-3 with TRBJ2-3, with D unclear. CDR1 SGHNT and CDR2 YENEEA come from the germline V gene. Trimming took off 3 bases at V and 0 bases at J, with 7 bases between the two ends. The CDR3 runs to 14 residues. In nucleotides, the CDR3 is TGTGCCAGCAGCTTTGAAGGGAGCACAGATACGCAGTATTTT. Amino acid sequence: CASSFEGSTDTQYF. The whole variable domain, filled in from reference TRBV11-3 and TRBJ2-3, reads EAGVVQSPRYKIIEKKQPVAFWCNPISGHNTLYWYLQNLGQGPELLIRYENEEAVDDSQLPKDRFSAERLKGVDSTLKIQPAELGDSAVYLCASSFEGSTDTQYFGPGTRLTVL.

The chain is built from TRBV25-1 and TRBJ1-3, with a tentative D call TRBD1 (5 bases). CDR1 and CDR2 from the germline V gene are MGHDK and SYGVNS. The CDR3 totals 13 residues. Deletions cut 3 bases from V and 2 bases from J, with 5 bases between. The CDR3 is CASSDRAGNTIYF. CDR3 bases: TGTGCCAGCAGTGACAGGGCTGGAAACACCATATATTTT.

This clone turned up a few times. The chain links TRBV6-8 to TRBJ1-1; D call uncertain. Germline assignment: CDR1 MNHGY and CDR2 SAAAGT. The CDR3 contains 14 residues. V was pared by 5 bases and J by 0 bases, with 10 bases between. The CDR3 nucleotides read TGTGCCAGCAGTGTCCACCTGATGAACACTGAAGCTTTCTTT. Translated, it gives CASSVHLMNTEAFF.

The gene calls are TRBV4-1 and TRBJ2-7, with TRBD1 as a possible D gene (6 bases). Germline lookup yields CDR1 MGHRA and CDR2 YSYEKL. The V and J ends lost 4 bases and 3 bases respectively, with 19 bases between them. CDR3 length: 16 amino acids. The CDR3 loop is CASSPTVTGISYEQYF. CDR3 bases: TGCGCCAGCAGCCCGACCGTTACAGGGATCAGCTACGAGCAGTACTTC.

This clone was observed a few times. The CDR3 sequence is CASSGTGTGGFKQFF. In DNA, the CDR3 is TGTGCCAGCAGTGGGACCGGGACAGGGGGCTTTAAGCAGTTCTTC. The rearrangement joins TRBV6-8 to TRBJ2-1; 12 nucleotides match TRBD1. V lost 5 bases and J lost 11; bases outside the gene matches: 10. The germline CDR1 and CDR2 sequences are MNHGY and SAAAGT. The CDR3 length is 15 residues.

This clone was counted between two and nine times. CDR3 region: CASSQVGWGRTNQPQHF. CDR3 DNA sequence: TGTGCCAGCAGCCAAGTAGGCTGGGGCAGAACCAATCAGCCCCAGCATTTT. V gene TRBV14 combines with J gene TRBJ1-5; tentatively, D is TRBD1 (5 bases). The CDR3 has 17 amino acids. Trimming cost V 1 base and J 3 bases, with 16 bases left between them. The germline V gene has CDR1 SGHDN and CDR2 FVKESK. Full variable domain (rest looked up from reference TRBV14 and TRBJ1-5): EAGVTQFPSHSVIEKGQTVTLRCDPISGHDNLYWYRRVMGKEIKFLLHFVKESKQDESGMPNNRFLAERTGGTYSTLKVQPAELEDSGVYFCASSQVGWGRTNQPQHFGDGTRLSIL.

This clone is labeled large (0.1 to 1%). V and J are TRBV11-3 and TRBJ2-3, with D possibly TRBD1 on 5 matching bases. Trimming took off 5 bases at V and 3 bases at J, with 15 bases between the two ends. The CDR3 sequence is 15 residues long. The V gene's germline CDR1 is SGHNT and CDR2 YENEEA. The CDR3 DNA reads TGTGCCAGCAGCCAGGGTCCGAGGATGACAGATACGCAGTATTTT. Translating it yields CASSQGPRMTDTQYF.

The rearrangement joins TRBV29-1 to TRBJ2-1; 10 nucleotides match TRBD1. CDR3 size: 14 residues. The germline V gene has CDR1 SQVTM and CDR2 ANQGSEA. V lost 6 bases and J lost 8; bases outside the gene matches: 10. The CDR3 is CSVMGGQGVDEQFF. For the CDR3, the DNA is TGCAGCGTCATGGGAGGACAGGGGGTGGATGAGCAGTTCTTC.

This clone was counted between two and nine times. The rearrangement uses TRBV19 and TRBJ1-1; D unresolved. V was trimmed by 5 bases and J by 5 bases, leaving 18 bases between them. This CDR3 comprises 15 residues. CDR1 and CDR2 from the germline V gene are LNHDA and SQIVND (reference sequence). The CDR3 sequence: CASSGREFWKTEAFF. The CDR3 nucleotides read TGTGCCAGTAGTGGGAGGGAATTCTGGAAGACTGAAGCTTTCTTT.

By sample fraction, this clone is large. The chain is built from TRBV11-3 and TRBJ2-5; D call uncertain. The CDR3 length is 15 residues. Looked up from germline, CDR1 is SGHNT and CDR2 is YENEEA. The V and J ends lost 3 bases and 1 base respectively, with 12 bases between them. CDR3 in DNA: TGTGCCAGCAGCTTCTGGAACGCCCCCCAAGAGACCCAGTACTTC. Encoded protein: CASSFWNAPQETQYF.

In its sample, this clone is medium-sized. J is TRBJ2-5 and V is TRBV11-3; 8 bases agree with TRBD1. The CDR3 totals 14 residues. Losses at the gene ends were 3 bases for V and 2 bases for J; bases not matched to a gene: 2. Germline CDR1 and CDR2: SGHNT and YENEEA. CDR3 sequence: CASSFYRGQETQYF. In DNA, the CDR3 is TGTGCCAGCAGCTTTTACAGGGGGCAAGAGACCCAGTACTTC.